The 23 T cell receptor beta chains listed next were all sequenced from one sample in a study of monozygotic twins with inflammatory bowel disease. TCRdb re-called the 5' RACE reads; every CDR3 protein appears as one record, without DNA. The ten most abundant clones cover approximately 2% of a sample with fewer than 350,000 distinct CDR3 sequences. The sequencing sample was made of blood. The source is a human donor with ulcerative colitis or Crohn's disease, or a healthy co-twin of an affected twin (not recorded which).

The CDR3 region is CASSVDGLGNQPQHF. This chain joins TRBV7-8 and TRBJ1-5. Germline assignment: CDR1 SGHVS and CDR2 FQNEAQ. The CDR3 loop spans 15 amino acids.

The CDR3 is CASSSWPGQYTGELFF. The rearrangement joins TRBV11-3 to TRBJ2-2; TCRdb's assignment of TRBD1 cannot be checked, as there is no DNA. CDR3 length: 16 residues. Per the germline V gene, CDR1 is SGHNT and CDR2 is YENEEA.

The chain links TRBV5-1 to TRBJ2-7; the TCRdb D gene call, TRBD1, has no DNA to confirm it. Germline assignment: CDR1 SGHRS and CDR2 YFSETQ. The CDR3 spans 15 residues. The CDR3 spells CASSHNPGQYVEQYF.

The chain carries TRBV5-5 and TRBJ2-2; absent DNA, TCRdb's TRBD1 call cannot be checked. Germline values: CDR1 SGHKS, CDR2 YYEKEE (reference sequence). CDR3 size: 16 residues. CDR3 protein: CASSLEPGAATGELFF.

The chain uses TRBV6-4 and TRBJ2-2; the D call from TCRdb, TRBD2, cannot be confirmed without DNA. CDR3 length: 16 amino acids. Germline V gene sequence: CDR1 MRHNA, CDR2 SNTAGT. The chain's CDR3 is CASSDSSGGATGELFF.

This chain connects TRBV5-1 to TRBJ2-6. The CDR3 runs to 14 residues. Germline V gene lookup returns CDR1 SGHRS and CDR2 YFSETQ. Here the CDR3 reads CASRQGSGANVLTF.

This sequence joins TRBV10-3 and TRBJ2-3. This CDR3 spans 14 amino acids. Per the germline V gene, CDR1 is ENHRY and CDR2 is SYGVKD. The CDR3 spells CAINDPAPLDTQYF.

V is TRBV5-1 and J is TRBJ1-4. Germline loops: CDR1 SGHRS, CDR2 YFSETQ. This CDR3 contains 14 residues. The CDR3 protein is CASSLEPSDEKLFF.

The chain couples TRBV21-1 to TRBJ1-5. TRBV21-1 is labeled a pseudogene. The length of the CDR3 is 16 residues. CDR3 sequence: CASSNTQGGSNQPQHF.

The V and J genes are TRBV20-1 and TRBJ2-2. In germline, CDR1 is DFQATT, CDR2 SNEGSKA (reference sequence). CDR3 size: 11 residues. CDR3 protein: CSASQVRELFF.

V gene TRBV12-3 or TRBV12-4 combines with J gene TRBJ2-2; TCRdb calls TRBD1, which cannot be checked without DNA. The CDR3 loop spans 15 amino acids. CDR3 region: CASSQGPGNTGELFF.

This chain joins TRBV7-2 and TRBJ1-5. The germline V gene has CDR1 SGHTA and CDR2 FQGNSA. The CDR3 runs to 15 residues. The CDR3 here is CASSLEGGGWQPQHF.

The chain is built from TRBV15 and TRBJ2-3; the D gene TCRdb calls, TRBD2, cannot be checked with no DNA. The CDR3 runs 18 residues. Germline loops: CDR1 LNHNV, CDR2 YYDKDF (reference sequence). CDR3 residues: CATSRVSAGVASTDTQYF.

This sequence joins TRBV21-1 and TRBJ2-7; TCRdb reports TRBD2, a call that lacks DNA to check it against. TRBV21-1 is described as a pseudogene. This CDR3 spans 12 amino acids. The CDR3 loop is CASKLNPRGEYF.

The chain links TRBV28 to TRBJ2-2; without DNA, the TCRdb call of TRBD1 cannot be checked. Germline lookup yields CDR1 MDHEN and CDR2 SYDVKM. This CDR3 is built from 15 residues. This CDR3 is CASRRDRVPTGELFF.

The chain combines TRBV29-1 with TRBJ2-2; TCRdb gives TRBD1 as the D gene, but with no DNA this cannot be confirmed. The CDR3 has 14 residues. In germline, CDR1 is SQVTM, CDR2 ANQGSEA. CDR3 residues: CSVAALGGTGELFF.

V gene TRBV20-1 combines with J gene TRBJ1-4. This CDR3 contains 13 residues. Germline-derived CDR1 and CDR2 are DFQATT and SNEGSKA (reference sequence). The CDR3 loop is CSARDGNNEKLFF.

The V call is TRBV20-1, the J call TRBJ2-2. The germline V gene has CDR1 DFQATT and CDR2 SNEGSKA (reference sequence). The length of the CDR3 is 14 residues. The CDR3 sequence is CSARWSGRPGELFF.

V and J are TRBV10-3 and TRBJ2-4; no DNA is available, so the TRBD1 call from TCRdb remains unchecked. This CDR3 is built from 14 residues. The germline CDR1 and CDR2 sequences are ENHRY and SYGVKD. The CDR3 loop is CAIRGPDSKDIQYF.

The CDR3 protein is CASSAGGLNYEQYF. The rearrangement uses TRBV7-2 and TRBJ2-7; the TCRdb D gene call, TRBD2, has no DNA to confirm it. Germline-derived CDR1 and CDR2 are SGHTA and FQGNSA. The CDR3 extends over 14 amino acids.

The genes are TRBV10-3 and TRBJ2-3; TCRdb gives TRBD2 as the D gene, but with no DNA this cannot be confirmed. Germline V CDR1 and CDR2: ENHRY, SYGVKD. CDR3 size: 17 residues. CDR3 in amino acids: CAISEGSAGPRTDTQYF.

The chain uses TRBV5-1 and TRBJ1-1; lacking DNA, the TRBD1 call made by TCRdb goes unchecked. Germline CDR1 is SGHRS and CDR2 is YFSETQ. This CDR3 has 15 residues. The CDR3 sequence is CASSAGTMGGTEAFF. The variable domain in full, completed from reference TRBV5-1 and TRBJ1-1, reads KAGVTQTPRYLIKTRGQQVTLSCSPISGHRSVSWYQQTPGQGLQFLFEYFSETQRNKGNFPGRFSGRQFSNSRSEMNVSTLELGDSALYLCASSAGTMGGTEAFFGQGTRLTVV.

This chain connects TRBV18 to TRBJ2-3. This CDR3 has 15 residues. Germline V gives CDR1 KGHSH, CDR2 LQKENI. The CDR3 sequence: CASSPQQRSTDTQYF.